This TCR beta chain appears in the sequencing data of a study of T cell repertoires in cytomegalovirus infection. As regards this clonotype: No antigen is known for it.

Germline CDR1 is MDHEN and CDR2 is SYDVKM. The V segment lost 6 bases and the J segment 8 bases; nucleotides outside the gene matches: 6. This CDR3 spans 13 amino acids. MiXCR, run by TCRdb on the reads, gives a single entry per CDR3 protein. The table lists 400,000 to 600,000 distinct CDR3 sequences, approximately 40% of them singletons. The sample in question was cultured PBMCs, obtained from culture after CMV antigen stimulation. This TCR came from a human donor in good health (CMV status not recorded). Some clones in this sample may be carry-over from other donors' samples. V is TRBV28 and J is TRBJ1-4; 7 nucleotides align to TRBD1. Here the CDR3 DNA reads TGTGCCAGCAGCGGAACAGGGGTGGAAAAACTGTTTTTT. Protein: CASSGTGVEKLFF. Together with reference TRBV28 and TRBJ1-4, the CDR3 gives the full variable domain: DVKVTQSSRYLVKRTGEKVFLECVQDMDHENMFWYRQDPGLGLRLIYFSYDVKMKEKGDIPEGYSVSREKKERFSLILESASTNQTSMYLCASSGTGVEKLFFGSGTQLSVL.